One sample yielded the 4 T cell receptor beta chains listed below, sequenced in a study of blood T cell repertoires in COVID-19. Assay used: immunoSEQ multiplex PCR; TCRdb lists only in-frame clones, some missing. The sample lists 450,000 to 500,000 clones, roughly nine tenths occurring once. Sequencing used PBMCs or T cells enriched from blood (not recorded which). These receptors were taken from a woman between 18 and 30 years old who had recovered from COVID-19.

This clone showed up just a few times. V usage is TRBV4-2 and J usage is TRBJ2-1; a weak D match, TRBD2 (7 bases). Per the germline V gene, CDR1 is LGHNA and CDR2 is YNFKEQ. The CDR3 contains 14 residues. V lost 4 bases and J 6 bases, leaving 13 bases between the germline ends. Written as DNA, the CDR3 is TGTGCCAGCAGCCCGGGGGCTAGCGGCAATGAGCAGTTCTTC. This codes for CASSPGASGNEQFF.

The chain couples TRBV15 to TRBJ2-5; D remains ambiguous. Trimming left V 0 bases short and J 2 bases short, with 13 bases between. The CDR3 is made up of 16 amino acids. CDR1 is LNHNV and CDR2 is YYDKDF in the germline V gene (reference sequence). CDR3 in amino acids: CATSRDKWAGQETQYF. The CDR3 nucleotides are TGTGCCACCAGCAGAGATAAATGGGCAGGTCAAGAGACCCAGTACTTC.

The chain carries TRBV6-5 and TRBJ1-6; 8 bases map to TRBD1. Germline loops: CDR1 MNHEY, CDR2 SVGAGI. The CDR3 consists of 15 residues. J lost 8 bases, V lost 4 bases, and 7 bases had no gene match. The CDR3 reads CASSSSGQGDSPLHF. CDR3 sequence (DNA): TGTGCCAGCAGTTCCTCCGGACAGGGAGATTCACCCCTCCACTTT.

The chain uses TRBV7-8 and TRBJ2-3; 8 bases map to TRBD1. J was trimmed by 0 bases and V by 2 bases; bases with no gene match: 4. The CDR3 length is 16 residues. Per germline, CDR1 SGHVS and CDR2 FQNEAQ. CDR3 DNA sequence: TGTGCCAGCAGCTTACAGGGGGCTTTTAGCACAGATACGCAGTATTTT. Translation: CASSLQGAFSTDTQYF.